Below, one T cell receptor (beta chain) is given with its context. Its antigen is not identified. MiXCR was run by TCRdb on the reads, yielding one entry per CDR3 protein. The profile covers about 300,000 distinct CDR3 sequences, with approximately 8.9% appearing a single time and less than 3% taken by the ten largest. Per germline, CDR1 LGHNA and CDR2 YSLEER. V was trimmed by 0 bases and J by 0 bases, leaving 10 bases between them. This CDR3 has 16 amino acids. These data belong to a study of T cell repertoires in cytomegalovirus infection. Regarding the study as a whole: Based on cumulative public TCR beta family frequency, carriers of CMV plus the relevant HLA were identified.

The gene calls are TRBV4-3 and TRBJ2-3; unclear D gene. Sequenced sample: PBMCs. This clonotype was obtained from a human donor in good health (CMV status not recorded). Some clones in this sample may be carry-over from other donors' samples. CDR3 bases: TGCGCCAGCAGCCAAGAAAAGGGATTCAGCACAGATACGCAGTATTTT. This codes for CASSQEKGFSTDTQYF.